This paragraph covers one T cell receptor beta chain sequence. Original analysis: Scientists estimated how many nucleated cells there were by amplifying reference gene primers. Generated by immunoSEQ multiplex PCR, the TCRdb table keeps only in-frame clones and is missing some. V, J and clone size derive from that table, while D and trimming were established from the DNA sequence. The table includes some 120,000 clones, more than 65% detected once. In germline, CDR1 is SGHNT, CDR2 YENEEA. This CDR3 comprises 13 residues. V dropped 1 base and J dropped 13; count of bases not matched to a gene: 7. This specimen comes from a study of blood T cell repertoires in COVID-19.

The chain couples TRBV11-3 to TRBJ2-1; the match to TRBD2 covers 7 bases. The source material was peripheral blood. The sequence came from a human donor in a cohort sampled during active COVID-19. The CDR3 here is CASSLVLGGGQFF. The CDR3 coding sequence is TGTGCCAGCAGCTTAGTTTTGGGCGGGGGTCAGTTCTTC.